What follows are 18 T cell receptor beta chains derived from one specimen sequenced in a study of memory B cells and T cells in multiple sclerosis. Only in-frame clones appear in the TCRdb table, and some are missing; sequencing was by immunoSEQ multiplex PCR. The table records 46,000 or so clones, almost 85% of them present only once. After stimulus-free culture, autoproliferating CFSE-dim and non-proliferating CFSE-high T cells were sequenced separately. Replicate wells were pooled after approximately seven days of stimulus-free culture of 5x10^7 CFSE-labeled PBMCs. Their specific antigens are unknown. Sample: PBMCs from blood kept in culture. The receptors come from a human donor with multiple sclerosis.

The chain combines TRBV4-2 with TRBJ2-2; unclear D gene. Germline CDR1 reads LGHNA; CDR2 reads YNFKEQ. V lost 7 bases, J lost 0 bases, and 15 bases lay in between. The CDR3 has 16 amino acids. DNA for the CDR3: TGTGCCAGCACCTCCGCCCTTGCGACGAACACCGGGGAGCTGTTTTTT. Protein sequence: CASTSALATNTGELFF.

The chain recombines TRBV7-2 with TRBJ2-7; D might be TRBD1 or TRBD2, each matching 5 bases. The V end was cut by 1 base, the J end by 0 bases, with 10 bases between. Germline V CDR1 and CDR2: SGHTA, FQGNSA. The CDR3 totals 15 residues. This CDR3 reads CASSLERGRSYEQYF. The CDR3 bases are TGTGCCAGCAGCTTAGAACGGGGCCGCTCCTACGAGCAGTACTTC.

The gene calls are TRBV10-3 and TRBJ2-1, with 7 bases identical to TRBD2. Looked up from germline, CDR1 is ENHRY and CDR2 is SYGVKD. J gave up 5 bases and V 4 bases, and 2 bases lay outside the gene matches. The CDR3 length is 13 residues. This chain's CDR3 is CAISGSGNNEQFF. The CDR3 DNA reads TGTGCCATCAGTGGGAGCGGGAACAATGAGCAGTTCTTC.

The chain uses TRBV5-1 and TRBJ2-7; weak D call: TRBD2 (6 bases). Germline lookup yields CDR1 SGHRS and CDR2 YFSETQ. The CDR3 is 16 residues long. Trimming removed 2 bases from V and 3 bases from J, with 18 bases in between. The DNA of the CDR3 is TGCGCCAGCAGCTTAGAGGGCACCAGGCGGGACTACGAGCAGTACTTC. Its translation is CASSLEGTRRDYEQYF.

The chain combines TRBV5-1 with TRBJ2-6; 7 bases map to TRBD2. The germline CDR1 and CDR2 sequences are SGHRS and YFSETQ. V gave up 4 bases and J gave up 0 bases; unmatched junction bases: 1. The CDR3 totals 15 residues. As DNA, the CDR3 is TGCGCCAGCAGCCCGGGGGGCTCTGGGGCCAACGTCCTGACTTTC. This codes for CASSPGGSGANVLTF.

The chain employs TRBV6-1 and TRBJ1-2; the match to TRBD1 covers 7 bases. After removal of 4 bases from V and 1 base from J, the junction contained 15 bases not matched to a gene. Germline lookup yields CDR1 MNHNS and CDR2 SASEGT. The CDR3 extends over 18 amino acids. For the CDR3, the DNA is TGTGCCAGCAGTGCGAAACAGGGGTCCCTACTATTTAACTATGGCTACACCTTC. The encoded protein is CASSAKQGSLLFNYGYTF.

The chain employs TRBV29-1 and TRBJ1-4; a possible D gene is TRBD1 (5 bases). Germline CDR1 is SQVTM and CDR2 is ANQGSEA. CDR3 length equals 13 residues. The V end lost 7 bases, the J end lost 3 bases, and 12 bases lay between the germline ends. CDR3 region: CSARRASNEKLFF. The CDR3, as DNA: TGCAGCGCGCGCAGGGCCTCTAATGAAAAACTGTTTTTT.

V gene TRBV4-1 combines with J gene TRBJ2-1; D is undetermined. CDR1 is MGHRA, CDR2 YSYEKL, per germline. The CDR3 loop spans 16 amino acids. V shed 2 bases and J shed 1 base, with 12 bases lying between them. In nucleotides, the CDR3 is TGCGCCAGCAGCCAAATCGACATACTATCCTACAATGAGCAGTTCTTC. Protein product: CASSQIDILSYNEQFF.

The CDR3 here is CAWVETGFRGYTF. In DNA form, the CDR3 reads TGTGCCTGGGTAGAAACAGGATTTAGAGGCTACACCTTC. The chain couples TRBV30 to TRBJ1-2, with D perhaps matching TRBD1 (5 bases). Germline loops: CDR1 GTSNPN, CDR2 SVGIG (reference sequence). With 5 bases removed from V and 8 bases from J, the gap between germline ends came to 18 bases. The CDR3 totals 13 residues. The variable domain in full, with the rest retrieved from reference TRBV30 and TRBJ1-2, is SQTIHQWPATLVQPVGSPLSLECTVEGTSNPNLYWYRQAAGRGLQLLFYSVGIGQISSEVPQNLSASRPQDRQFILSSKKLLLSDSGFYLCAWVETGFRGYTFGSGTRLTVV.

The rearrangement joins TRBV5-4 to TRBJ2-5; no clear D. CDR1 and CDR2 (germline): SGHNT, YYREEE (reference sequence). V dropped 0 bases and J dropped 2 bases, with 5 bases sitting between them. The CDR3 spans 13 residues. The CDR3 spells CASSLDQQETQYF. For the CDR3, the DNA is TGTGCCAGCAGCTTGGACCAACAAGAGACCCAGTACTTC.

The chain carries TRBV6-1 and TRBJ2-2; D remains ambiguous. This CDR3 has 13 amino acids. Germline-derived CDR1 and CDR2 are MNHNS and SASEGT. V lost 1 base and J lost 1, with 1 base in between. The CDR3 reads CASSEGNTGELFF. In DNA form, the CDR3 reads TGTGCCAGCAGTGAAGGGAACACCGGGGAGCTGTTTTTT.

The J gene is TRBJ2-2, the V gene TRBV28, with D perhaps given as TRBD1 or TRBD2 (6 bases each). The V gene lost 7 bases and the J gene lost 3 bases, with 18 bases spanning the gap. The CDR3 contains 16 residues. Germline-derived CDR1 and CDR2 are MDHEN and SYDVKM. CDR3 protein: CASNSGDKGYTGELFF. The CDR3 DNA follows: TGTGCCAGCAACTCGGGGGACAAGGGGTACACCGGGGAGCTGTTTTTT.

This clone was counted between two and nine times. This chain uses TRBV10-2 with TRBJ2-1; 7 bases agree with TRBD2. CDR1 is WSHSY, CDR2 SAAADI, per germline. The CDR3 length is 15 residues. V lost 4 bases, J lost 6 bases, and 9 bases stayed unmatched. Here the CDR3 reads CASSGFVGGVNEQFF. CDR3 nucleotide sequence: TGCGCCAGCAGTGGGTTTGTGGGGGGGGTCAATGAGCAGTTCTTC.

The chain combines TRBV28 with TRBJ1-3, with D perhaps matching TRBD1 (6 bases). The V gene's germline CDR1 is MDHEN and CDR2 SYDVKM. Trimming shortened V by 3 bases and J by 4 bases, and 13 bases separated the two germline ends. The CDR3 extends over 15 amino acids. CDR3 region: CASSFRGMAGNTIYF. DNA of the CDR3: TGTGCCAGCAGTTTTAGGGGGATGGCGGGAAACACCATATATTTT.

The V gene is TRBV11-2, the J gene TRBJ1-4, with TRBD1 identical over 8 bases. Trimming cost V 0 bases and J 13 bases; bases outside gene matches: 10. CDR1 and CDR2 from the germline V gene are SGHAT and FQNNGV. The CDR3 runs to 15 residues. CDR3 nucleotides: TGTGCCAGCAGCTTAGATCAGAACCCAGGGACAGGACTGTTTTTT. It yields the protein CASSLDQNPGTGLFF.

The chain couples TRBV18 to TRBJ2-5; 10 bases agree with TRBD2. Germline CDR1 KGHSH, CDR2 LQKENI. The CDR3 sequence is 15 residues long. J gave up 0 bases and V 8 bases, and 6 bases lay outside the gene matches. The CDR3 nucleotides are TGTGCCAGCGCCGGACTAGCGGAAAACCAAGAGACCCAGTACTTC. This sequence encodes CASAGLAENQETQYF.

This clone has just one count. The chain links TRBV21-1 to TRBJ1-2. TRBV21-1 is an annotated pseudogene. The CDR3 spans 13 residues. The CDR3 spells CASSKDRNYGHTF. CDR3 bases: TGTGCCAGCAGCAAAGACAGAAACTATGGCCACACCTTC.

V and J are TRBV7-2 and TRBJ2-5; 7 bases agree with TRBD2. V shed 5 bases and J 7 bases; nucleotides not matched to a gene: 13. This CDR3 spans 15 amino acids. Germline V gene data show CDR1 as SGHTA and CDR2 as FQGNSA. The CDR3 loop is CASSDFRTRRGTQYF. CDR3 in DNA: TGTGCCAGCAGCGACTTCAGGACTAGGCGAGGGACCCAGTACTTC.